This is a list of T cell receptor beta chains from one sample in a study of cytomegalovirus exposure and HLA in healthy donors. Only in-frame clones appear in the TCRdb table, and some are missing; sequencing was by immunoSEQ multiplex PCR. This table has 98,000 or so clones, around 77% appearing once. Sequenced sample: PBMCs. The receptor source for this set is a female donor in good health and CMV-seronegative. Both conserved end residues are part of each CDR3.

V | CDR3
TRBV4-3 | CASSQEESSGASRRTQYF
TRBV5-1 | CASSSTGTGGTEAFF
TRBV30 | CAWSRQQQETQYF
TRBV6-1 | CASSEAHPGNTIYF
TRBV5-1 | CASSSRLAGDTGELFF
TRBV6-6 | CASIDQGTSGTEAFF
TRBV28 | CVSSFPRYGYTF
TRBV28 | CASSLGGGVNIQYF
TRBV19 | CASTDLRRGNYGYTF
TRBV2 | CASSAGQEGWDTEAFF
TRBV7-3 | CASRTTSAGELFF
TRBV29-1 | CSATRADFRKNYNEQFF
TRBV5-1 | CASSLTTGSNEQFF
TRBV5-4 | CASSFAGRQTYNEQFF
TRBV30 | CAWSDPWRRGSYEQYF
TRBV5-1 | CASSLGPGTGDTGELFF
TRBV18 | CASSRQGVNTEAFF
TRBV5-1 | CASSPGQGIAEQYF
TRBV28 | CASRPDRVDNSPLHF
TRBV10-3 | CAISGTSGSIDEQFF
TRBV5-1 | CASSSMWTGGETQYF
TRBV5-1 | CASSTGQGYEKLFF
TRBV5-1 | CASSSTGYEQYF
TRBV30 | CAWSPRGANLLRRF
TRBV7-7 | CASSALGAGGTDTQYF
TRBV29-1 | CSGGGFDEQFF
TRBV9 | CASSAPPGESYEQYF
TRBV4-2 | CASSQEAGVHGNEQFF
TRBV6-5 | CASQQGASNEKLFF
TRBV6-1 | CASSETWGANVLTF
TRBV9 | CASRDRGGTYEQYF
TRBV25-1 | CASSPGQGVDGYTF
TRBV14 | CASSPFGRVDEQFF
TRBV18 | CASSPPKGPGLAGATGSYEQYF
TRBV30 | CAWSRGLPSTDTQYF
TRBV9 | CASSVGVAGGMTDTQYF
TRBV15 | CATSRDSGGADEQFF
TRBV7-2 | CASSLRAGGFEQYF
TRBV6-5 | CASSYRTGSYEQYF
TRBV4-2 | CASSPTFSYEQYF
TRBV7-9 | CSSSPRDTLNTEAFF
TRBV19 | CASRGLEGNTEAFF
TRBV10-3 | CASGRTGADSGNTIYF
TRBV6-4 | CASSDSGGQFF
TRBV7-2 | CASSLERNTGELFF